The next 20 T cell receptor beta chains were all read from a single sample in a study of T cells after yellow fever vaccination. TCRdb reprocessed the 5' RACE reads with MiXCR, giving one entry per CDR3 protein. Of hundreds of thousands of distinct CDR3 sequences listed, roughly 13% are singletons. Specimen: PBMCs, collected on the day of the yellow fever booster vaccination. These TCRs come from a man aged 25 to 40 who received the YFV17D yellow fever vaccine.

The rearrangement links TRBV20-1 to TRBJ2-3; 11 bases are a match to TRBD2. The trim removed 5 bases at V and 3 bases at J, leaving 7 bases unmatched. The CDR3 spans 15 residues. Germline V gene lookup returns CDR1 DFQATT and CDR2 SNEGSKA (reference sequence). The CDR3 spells CSAATTSGSTDTQYF. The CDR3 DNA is TGCAGTGCTGCCACAACTAGCGGGAGTACAGATACGCAGTATTTT.

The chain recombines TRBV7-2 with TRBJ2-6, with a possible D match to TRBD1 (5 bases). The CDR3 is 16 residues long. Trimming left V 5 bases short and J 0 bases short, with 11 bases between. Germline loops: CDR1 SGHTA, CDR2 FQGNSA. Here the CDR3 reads CASSKGVDSGANVLTF. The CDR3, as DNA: TGTGCCAGCAGCAAAGGGGTAGACTCTGGGGCCAACGTCCTGACTTTC.

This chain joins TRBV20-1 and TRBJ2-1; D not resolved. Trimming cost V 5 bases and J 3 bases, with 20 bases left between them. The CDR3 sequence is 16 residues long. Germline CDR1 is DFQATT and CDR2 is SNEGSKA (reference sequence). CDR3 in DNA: TGCAGTGCTGTCCCAAGGACGGTGGAAAACTACAATGAGCAGTTCTTC. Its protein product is CSAVPRTVENYNEQFF.

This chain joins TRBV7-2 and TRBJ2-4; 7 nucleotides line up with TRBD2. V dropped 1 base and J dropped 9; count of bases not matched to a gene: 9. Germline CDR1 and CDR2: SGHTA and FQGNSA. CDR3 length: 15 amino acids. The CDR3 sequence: CASSLDPSGGRIQYF. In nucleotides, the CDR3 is TGTGCCAGCAGCTTAGATCCTAGCGGAGGGCGCATTCAGTACTTC.

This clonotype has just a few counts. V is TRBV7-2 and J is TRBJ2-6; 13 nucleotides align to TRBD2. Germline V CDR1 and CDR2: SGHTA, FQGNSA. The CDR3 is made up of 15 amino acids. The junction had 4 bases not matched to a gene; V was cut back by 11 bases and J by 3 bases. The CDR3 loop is CAGGLAGYGANVLTF. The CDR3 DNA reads TGTGCCGGGGGACTAGCGGGATATGGGGCCAACGTCCTGACTTTC.

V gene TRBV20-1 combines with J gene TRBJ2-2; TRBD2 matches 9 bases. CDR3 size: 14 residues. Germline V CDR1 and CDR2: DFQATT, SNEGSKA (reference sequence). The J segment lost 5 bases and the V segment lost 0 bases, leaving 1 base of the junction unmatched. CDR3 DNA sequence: TGCAGTGCTAGAGAAAGCGGGAGGACCGGGGAGCTGTTTTTT. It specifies CSARESGRTGELFF.

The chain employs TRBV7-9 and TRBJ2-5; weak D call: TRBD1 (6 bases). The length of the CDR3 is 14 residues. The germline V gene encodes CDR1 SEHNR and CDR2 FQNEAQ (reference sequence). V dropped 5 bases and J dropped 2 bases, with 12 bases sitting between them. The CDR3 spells CASSQEGVQETQYF. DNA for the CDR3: TGTGCCAGCAGCCAAGAGGGGGTTCAAGAGACCCAGTACTTC.

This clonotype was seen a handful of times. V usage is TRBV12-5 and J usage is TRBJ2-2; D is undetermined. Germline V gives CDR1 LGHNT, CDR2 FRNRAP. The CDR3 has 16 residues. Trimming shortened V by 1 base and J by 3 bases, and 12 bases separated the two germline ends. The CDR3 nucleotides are TGTGCTAGTGGTTTGGAAGGTGGCAGATACACCGGGGAGCTGTTTTTT. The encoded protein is CASGLEGGRYTGELFF. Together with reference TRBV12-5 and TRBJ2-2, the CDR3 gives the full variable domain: DARVTQTPRHKVTEMGQEVTMRCQPILGHNTVFWYRQTMMQGLELLAYFRNRAPLDDSGMPKDRFSAEMPDATLATLKIQPSEPRDSAVYFCASGLEGGRYTGELFFGEGSRLTVL.

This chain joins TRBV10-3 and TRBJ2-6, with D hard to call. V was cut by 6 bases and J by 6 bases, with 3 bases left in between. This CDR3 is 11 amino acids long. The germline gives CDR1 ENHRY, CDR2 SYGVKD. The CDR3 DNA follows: TGTGCCATCAGCCAGGCCAACGTCCTGACTTTC. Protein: CAISQANVLTF.

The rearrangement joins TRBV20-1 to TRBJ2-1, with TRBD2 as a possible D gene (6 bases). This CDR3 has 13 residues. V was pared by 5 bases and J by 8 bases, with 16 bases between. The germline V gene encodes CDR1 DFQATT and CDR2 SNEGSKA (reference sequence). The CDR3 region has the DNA TGCAGTGCTTCACCCGGGAGTCTTCATGAGCAGTTCTTC. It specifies CSASPGSLHEQFF.

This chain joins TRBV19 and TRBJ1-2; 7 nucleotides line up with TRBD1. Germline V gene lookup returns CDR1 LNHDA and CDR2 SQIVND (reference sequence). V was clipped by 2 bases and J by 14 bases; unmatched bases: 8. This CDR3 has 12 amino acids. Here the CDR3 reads CASSITGTGETF. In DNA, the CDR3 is TGTGCCAGTAGTATAACTGGAACAGGGGAAACCTTC.

The CDR3 DNA reads as TGTGCCAGCACTAGGGGAGTTGAGCAGTTCTTC. Translation: CASTRGVEQFF. This chain links TRBV27 with TRBJ2-1; TRBD1 or TRBD2 may be the D gene (5 bases each). Germline V gene data show CDR1 as MNHEY and CDR2 as SMNVEV (reference sequence). The ends were cut back, 7 bases at V and 9 bases at J, with 10 bases in the middle. The CDR3 consists of 11 residues.

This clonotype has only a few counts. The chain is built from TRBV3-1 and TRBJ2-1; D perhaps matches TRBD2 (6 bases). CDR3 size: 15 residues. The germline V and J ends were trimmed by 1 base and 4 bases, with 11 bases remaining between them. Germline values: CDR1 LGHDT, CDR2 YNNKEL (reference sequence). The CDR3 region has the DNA TGTGCCAGCAGCCAAGGTGGTAGCGGATACAATGAGCAGTTCTTC. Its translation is CASSQGGSGYNEQFF.

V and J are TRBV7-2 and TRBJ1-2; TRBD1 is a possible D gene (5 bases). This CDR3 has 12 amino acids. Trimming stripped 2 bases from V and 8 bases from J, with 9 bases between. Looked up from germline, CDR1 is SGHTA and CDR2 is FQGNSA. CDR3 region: CASSLRGRGYTF. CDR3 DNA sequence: TGTGCCAGCAGCTTAAGGGGTAGAGGCTACACCTTC.

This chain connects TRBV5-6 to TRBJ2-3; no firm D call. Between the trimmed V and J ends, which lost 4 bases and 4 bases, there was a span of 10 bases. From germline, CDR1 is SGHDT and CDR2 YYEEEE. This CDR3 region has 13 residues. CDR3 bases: TGTGCCAGCAGCCCCCCTCACGCAGATACGCAGTATTTT. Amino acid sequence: CASSPPHADTQYF.

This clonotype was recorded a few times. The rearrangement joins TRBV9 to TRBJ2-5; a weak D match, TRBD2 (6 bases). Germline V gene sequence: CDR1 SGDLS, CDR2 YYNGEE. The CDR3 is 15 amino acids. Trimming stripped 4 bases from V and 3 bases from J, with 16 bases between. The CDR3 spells CASSLGTLIEETQYF. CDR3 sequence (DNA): TGTGCCAGCAGCCTCGGGACTCTAATAGAAGAGACCCAGTACTTC.

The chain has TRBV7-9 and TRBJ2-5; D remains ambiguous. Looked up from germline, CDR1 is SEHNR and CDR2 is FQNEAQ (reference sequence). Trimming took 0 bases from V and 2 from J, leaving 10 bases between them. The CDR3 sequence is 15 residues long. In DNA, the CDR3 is TGTGCCAGCAGCTTAGCTCTGGCAGAACAAGAGACCCAGTACTTC. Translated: CASSLALAEQETQYF.

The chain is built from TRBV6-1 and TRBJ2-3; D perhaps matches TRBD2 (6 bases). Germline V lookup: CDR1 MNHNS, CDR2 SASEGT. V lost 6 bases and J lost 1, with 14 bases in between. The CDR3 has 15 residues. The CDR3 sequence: CASSQSSARTDTQYF. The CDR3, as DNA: TGTGCCAGCAGCCAATCTAGCGCCCGCACAGATACGCAGTATTTT.

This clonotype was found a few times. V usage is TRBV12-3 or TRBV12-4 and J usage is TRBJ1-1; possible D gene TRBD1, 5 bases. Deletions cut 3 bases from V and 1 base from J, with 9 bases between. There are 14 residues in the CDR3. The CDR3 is CASSFTQGNTEAFF. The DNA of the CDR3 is TGTGCCAGCAGTTTCACCCAGGGGAACACTGAAGCTTTCTTT.

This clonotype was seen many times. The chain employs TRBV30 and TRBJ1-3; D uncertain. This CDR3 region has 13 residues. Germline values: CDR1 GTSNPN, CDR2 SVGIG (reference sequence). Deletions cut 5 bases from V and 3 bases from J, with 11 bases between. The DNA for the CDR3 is TGTGCCTGGGGAAGGACGGGTGGAAACACCATATATTTT. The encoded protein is CAWGRTGGNTIYF.